This TCR beta chain is drawn from a study of identical twins. The CDR3 has 15 residues. Trimming cost V 6 bases and J 0 bases, with 12 bases left between them. TCRdb reprocessed the 5' RACE reads via MiXCR and lists one record per CDR3 protein. The table lists approximately 890,000 distinct CDR3 sequences, about 12% of them singletons. The sample was also reused in another study, on yellow fever vaccine responses in identical twins.

This chain joins TRBV12-3 or TRBV12-4 and TRBJ1-5, with D possibly TRBD1 on 5 matching bases. The sample was PBMCs. The sequence came from a woman between 18 and 29 years old in good health. CDR3: CASRLTVYSNQPQHF. The CDR3 bases are TGTGCCAGCAGACTGACAGTTTATAGCAATCAGCCCCAGCATTTT.